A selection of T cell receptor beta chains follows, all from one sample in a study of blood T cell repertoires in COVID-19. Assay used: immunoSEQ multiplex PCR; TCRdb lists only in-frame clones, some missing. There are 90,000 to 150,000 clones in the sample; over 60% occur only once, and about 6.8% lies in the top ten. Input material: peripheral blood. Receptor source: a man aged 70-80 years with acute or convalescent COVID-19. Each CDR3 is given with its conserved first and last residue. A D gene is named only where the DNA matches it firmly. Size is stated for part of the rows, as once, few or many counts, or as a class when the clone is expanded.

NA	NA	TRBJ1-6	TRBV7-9	TGTGCCAGCAGCTCAGGACCCGGGGGAGATTCACCCCTCCACTTT	CASSSGPGGDSPLHF
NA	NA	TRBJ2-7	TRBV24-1	TGTGCCACCATCGACCAGGGGGGTGACTCCTACGAGCAGTACTTC	CATIDQGGDSYEQYF
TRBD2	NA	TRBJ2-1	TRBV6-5	TGTGCCAGCAGTCCGGGACTAGCGCGCTACAATGAGCAGTTCTTC	CASSPGLARYNEQFF
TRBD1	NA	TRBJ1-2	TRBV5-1	TGCGCCAGCAGCTTCGGCGACAGGGTGATTGGCTACACCTTC	CASSFGDRVIGYTF
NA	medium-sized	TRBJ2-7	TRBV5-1	TGCGCCAGCAGCTTGACGCGCGGTACATACTACGAGCAGTACTTC	CASSLTRGTYYEQYF
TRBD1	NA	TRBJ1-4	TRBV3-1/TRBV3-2	TGTGCCAGCAGCCAATCCTCCCAGGGGGCAAATGAAAAACTGTTTTTT	CASSQSSQGANEKLFF
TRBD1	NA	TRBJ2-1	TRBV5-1	TGCGCCAGCAGCTTTAGGGGGCTCCGCTACATGGATGAGCAGTTCTTC	CASSFRGLRYMDEQFF
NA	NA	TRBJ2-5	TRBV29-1	TGCAGCGCCCAACAGGGACAAGAGACCCAGTACTTC	CSAQQGQETQYF
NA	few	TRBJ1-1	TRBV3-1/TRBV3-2	TGTGCCAGCAGCCAAGTCGACAGAACTGAAGCTTTCTTT	CASSQVDRTEAFF
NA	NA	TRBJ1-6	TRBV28	TGTGCCAGCACCGGGGTCGGTTCACCCCTCCACTTT	CASTGVGSPLHF
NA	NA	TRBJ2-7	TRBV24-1	TGTGCCACCATTCAACTGGGCTACCTTTTGGAGCAGTACTTC	CATIQLGYLLEQYF
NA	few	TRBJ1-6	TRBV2	TGTGCCAGAGAGGGAGATAGGCCCTCGGATTCACCCCTCCACTTT	CAREGDRPSDSPLHF
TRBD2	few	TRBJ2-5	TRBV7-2	TGTGCCAGCAGCTCCCGACTAGCGGGAGGCACAAAAGAGACCCAGTACTTC	CASSSRLAGGTKETQYF
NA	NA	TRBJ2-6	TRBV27	TGTGCCAGCAGCAATCGCGGGGCAGGGGCCAACGTCCTGACTTTC	CASSNRGAGANVLTF
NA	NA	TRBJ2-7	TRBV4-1	TGCGCCAGCAGCACAACGCAGGGTTTTGAGCAGTACTTC	CASSTTQGFEQYF
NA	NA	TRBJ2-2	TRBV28	TGTGCCAGCAGTTTCCTGGAGGCCGGGGAGCTGTTTTTT	CASSFLEAGELFF
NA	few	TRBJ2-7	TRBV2	TGTGCCAGCAGATGGTCGGCCGGGGTGTACGAGCAGTACTTC	CASRWSAGVYEQYF
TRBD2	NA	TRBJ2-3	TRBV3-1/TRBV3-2	TGTGCCAGCAGCATACTAGCGGCTAGCACAGATACGCAGTATTTT	CASSILAASTDTQYF
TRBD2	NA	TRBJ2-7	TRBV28	TGTGCCAGCAGCCCACCGGGGGGAAGCTCCTACGAGCAGTACTTC	CASSPPGGSSYEQYF
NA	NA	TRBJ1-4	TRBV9	TGTGCCAGCAGCGTAGCGGGGGGTACCGTTGAAAAACTGTTTTTT	CASSVAGGTVEKLFF
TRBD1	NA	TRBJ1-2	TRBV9	TGTGCCAGCAGCGAGGGACAGAGCTATGGCTACACCTTC	CASSEGQSYGYTF
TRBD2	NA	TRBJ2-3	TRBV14	TGTGCCAGCAGCCATGGCGGGGGGCCGCCTAGCACAGATACGCAGTATTTT	CASSHGGGPPSTDTQYF
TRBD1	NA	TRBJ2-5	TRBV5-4	TGTGCCAGCACCTGGGGGGGTACAGGGGGCAGGGAGACCCAGTACTTC	CASTWGGTGGRETQYF
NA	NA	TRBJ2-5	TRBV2	TGTGCCAGCAGTTCCTACGGGGGGCGGGAGACCCAGTACTTC	CASSSYGGRETQYF
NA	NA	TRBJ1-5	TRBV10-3	TGTGCCATCAGTGTACAGGTAAATCAGCCCCAGCATTTT	CAISVQVNQPQHF
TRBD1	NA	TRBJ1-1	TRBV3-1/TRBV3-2	TGTGCCAGCAGCCTGGGAACAGGGGCGCGTACTGAAGCTTTCTTT	CASSLGTGARTEAFF
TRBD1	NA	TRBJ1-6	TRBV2	TGTGCCAGCAGCCGCCCCGGACAGGCCACCTCACCCCTCCACTTT	CASSRPGQATSPLHF
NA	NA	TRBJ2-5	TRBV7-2	TGTGCCAGCAGCTCCGGACATCTTTCGGAGACCCAGTACTTC	CASSSGHLSETQYF
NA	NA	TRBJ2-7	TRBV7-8	TGTGCCAGCAGCTTAGTCCCTGGGGCGGACGAGCAGTACTTC	CASSLVPGADEQYF
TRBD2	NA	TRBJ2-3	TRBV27	TGTGCCAGCAGTTTAACTAGCGGGAGCACAGATACGCAGTATTTT	CASSLTSGSTDTQYF
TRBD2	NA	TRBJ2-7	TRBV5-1	TGCGCCAGCAGCTCGGGACTAGCGGGATGGGAGCAGTACTTC	CASSSGLAGWEQYF
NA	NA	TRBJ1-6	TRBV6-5	TGTGCCAGCAGTTACTCACAGAGCTCCTATAATTCACCCCTCCACTTT	CASSYSQSSYNSPLHF
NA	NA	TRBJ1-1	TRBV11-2	TGTGCCAGCAGCCCAGTGAACACTGAAGCTTTCTTT	CASSPVNTEAFF
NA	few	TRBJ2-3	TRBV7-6	TGTGCCAGCAGCTTCGCGGATTCCGGCGGGTATACGCAGTATTTT	CASSFADSGGYTQYF
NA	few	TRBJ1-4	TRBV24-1	TGTGCCACCAGTGATGCCCGGCCCCCGGGAAAACTGTTTTTT	CATSDARPPGKLFF
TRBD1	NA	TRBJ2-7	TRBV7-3	TGTGCCAGCAGCCGGGACAGGGATTACGAGCAGTACTTC	CASSRDRDYEQYF
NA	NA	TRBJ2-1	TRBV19	TGTGCCAGTATTTCGCCCGGCTCCTACAATGAGCAGTTCTTC	CASISPGSYNEQFF
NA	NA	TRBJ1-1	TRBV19	TGTGCCAGTAGTATAGATACGTTCGACAGGTCCAACACTGAAGCTTTCTTT	CASSIDTFDRSNTEAFF
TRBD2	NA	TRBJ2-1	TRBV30	TGTGCCTGGGGGCGGTTAGCGGGCGACACCTACAATGAGCAGTTCTTC	CAWGRLAGDTYNEQFF
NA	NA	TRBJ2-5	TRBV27	TGTGCCAGCAGTTTACTGTCGAGGCAGGGATTACAAGAGACCCAGTACTTC	CASSLLSRQGLQETQYF
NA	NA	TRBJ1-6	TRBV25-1	TGTGCCAGCAGGAAGGCAGGGGTCTATAATTCACCCCTCCACTTT	CASRKAGVYNSPLHF
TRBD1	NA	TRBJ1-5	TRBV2	TGTGCCAGCTCGACCGGGACAGGGTATCAGCCCCAGCATTTT	CASSTGTGYQPQHF
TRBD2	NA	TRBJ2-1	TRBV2	TGTGCCAGCAGTGAAGGGATAGCGGGAGAAATCGGGCAGTTCTTC	CASSEGIAGEIGQFF
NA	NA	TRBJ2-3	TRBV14	TGTGCCAGCAGCCAAGGGCCAGGGATCGGCGGCACAGATACGCAGTATTTT	CASSQGPGIGGTDTQYF
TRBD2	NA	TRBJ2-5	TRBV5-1	TGCGCCAGCAGCTTTGGGACTAGCGGGAGAGGAGAGACCCAGTACTTC	CASSFGTSGRGETQYF
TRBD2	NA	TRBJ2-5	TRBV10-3	TGTGCCATCAGTACCGGGACTAGCGGGAGGGCCCTCCGGGAGACCCAGTACTTC	CAISTGTSGRALRETQYF
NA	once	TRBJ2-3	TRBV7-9	TGTGCCAGCAGCTTGAGTTCTAGCACAGATACGCAGTATTTT	CASSLSSSTDTQYF
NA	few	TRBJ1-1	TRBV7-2	TGTGCCAGCAGCTTATTGTCCCGGGACACTGAAGCTTTCTTT	CASSLLSRDTEAFF
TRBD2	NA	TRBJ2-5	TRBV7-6	TGTGCCAGCAGCACCTATAGCGGGAGCGAGACCCAGTACTTC	CASSTYSGSETQYF
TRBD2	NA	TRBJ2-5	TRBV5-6	TGTGCCAGCAGCTTGGGACTAGCGGGAGGCCCCGCGGAGGAGACCCAGTACTTC	CASSLGLAGGPAEETQYF
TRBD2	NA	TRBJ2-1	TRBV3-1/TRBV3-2	TGTGCCAGCAGCCAACCCGGGACTAGCGGGGGGAGCTCCTACAATGAGCAGTTCTTC	CASSQPGTSGGSSYNEQFF
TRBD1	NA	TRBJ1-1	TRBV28	TGTGCCAGCAGTACCTTCGGGACAGGGAACACTGAAGCTTTCTTT	CASSTFGTGNTEAFF